The rows below give T cell receptor beta chains drawn from one sample of a study of blood T cell repertoires in COVID-19. The repertoire was sequenced with immunoSEQ multiplex PCR; TCRdb's copy has only in-frame clones and lacks some. The sample comprises under 250,000 clones, more than 65% of which are singletons, and about 8.9% rests with the top ten. Sequencing input: peripheral blood. The receptors originated from a man aged 45-65 years with active or convalescent COVID-19. Each CDR3 is given with its conserved first and last residue. A D gene is named only where the DNA matches it firmly. Rows give clone size only sometimes, using once, few, many, or a class for an expanded clone.

V,size,J,D,CDR3,DNA
TRBV29-1,-,TRBJ2-1,TRBD2,CSVEGLAGVESSYNEQFF,TGCAGCGTTGAGGGACTAGCGGGAGTCGAAAGCTCCTACAATGAGCAGTTCTTC
TRBV2,few,TRBJ1-5,TRBD1,CASSDGTGYQPQHF,TGTGCCAGCAGTGACGGGACAGGTTATCAGCCCCAGCATTTT
TRBV4-2,-,TRBJ1-2,-,CASSQDPHKYGYTF,TGTGCCAGCAGCCAAGACCCCCACAAGTATGGCTACACCTTC
TRBV29-1,-,TRBJ2-1,-,CSVSGTYNEQFF,TGCAGCGTTTCCGGTACCTACAATGAGCAGTTCTTC
TRBV9,few,TRBJ1-6,-,CASSARDTSLAPLHF,TGTGCCAGCAGCGCACGGGACACCTCTTTGGCACCCCTCCACTTT
TRBV3-1/TRBV3-2,once,TRBJ1-6,TRBD1,CASSQGTGNSPLHF,TGTGCCAGCAGCCAGGGGACAGGAAATTCACCCCTCCACTTT
TRBV5-5,-,TRBJ2-3,TRBD1,CASSAGQVSTDTQYF,TGTGCCAGCAGCGCGGGACAGGTTAGCACAGATACGCAGTATTTT
TRBV7-2,-,TRBJ1-2,-,CASSSYLAYGYTF,TGTGCCAGCAGTTCGTATTTAGCCTATGGCTACACCTTC
TRBV3-1/TRBV3-2,-,TRBJ2-1,TRBD2,CASSQTLAGGPYNEQFF,TGTGCCAGCAGTCAAACTCTAGCGGGAGGGCCATACAATGAGCAGTTCTTC
TRBV7-8,-,TRBJ2-5,TRBD2,CASSFLSLAGGETQYF,TGTGCCAGCAGCTTTCTATCCCTAGCGGGAGGAGAGACCCAGTACTTC
TRBV10-3,-,TRBJ1-1,TRBD1,CAISPGQGAEAFF,TGTGCCATCAGCCCGGGACAGGGGGCTGAAGCTTTCTTT
TRBV9,-,TRBJ1-6,-,CASSVGGAYNSPLHF,TGTGCCAGCAGCGTGGGGGGAGCCTATAATTCACCCCTCCACTTT
TRBV28,few,TRBJ2-7,TRBD2,CASSSGTSSGHNEQYF,TGTGCCAGCAGTTCCGGGACTAGTAGCGGTCATAACGAGCAGTACTTC
TRBV28,once,TRBJ1-3,TRBD1,CASTGRGTGNTIYF,TGTGCCAGCACCGGCAGGGGGACAGGAAACACCATATATTTT